This T cell receptor (beta chain) originates from a study of shared clonotypes between healthy human individuals. V lost 3 bases and J lost 2, with 12 bases in between. The CDR3 contains 15 residues. Germline V CDR1 and CDR2: SGHTA, FQGNSA. Using immunoSEQ multiplex PCR, the repertoire was profiled, and TCRdb retains in-frame clones only, with some absent. Of 400,000 or so clones listed, around 96% are singletons. Study-level findings and limits: Even with large depth, rarefaction showed that sorted-subset sequencing was incomplete. Memory subsets generally showed smaller estimated richness than naive subsets did.

This clone was observed once. The antigen is undetermined. The TCR comes from a man under 40 in good health. The sample taken for sequencing was memory CD8+ T cells sorted from blood. Indicated subset: CD45RO+ cells pooled with CCR7-negative TemRA cells. This chain links TRBV7-2 with TRBJ2-3; possible D gene TRBD2, 6 bases. The chain's CDR3 is CASSFRDWSTDTQYF. The CDR3 coding sequence is TGTGCCAGCAGCTTTCGGGACTGGTCCACAGATACGCAGTATTTT.